This T cell receptor (beta chain) was sequenced during a study of CD8 T cells in Susac syndrome. Reverse transcription of roughly 0.5 to 1 ug RNA was performed with random hexamers. TCRdb re-analysed the immunoSEQ multiplex PCR reads in MiXCR, keeping a single row per CDR3 protein. The data hold about 120,000 distinct CDR3 sequences, with around 93% observed a single time. The V and J ends lost 1 base and 7 bases respectively, with 23 bases between them. Germline CDR1 reads SGHTA; CDR2 reads FQGNSA. This CDR3 region has 17 residues. The chain uses TRBV7-2 and TRBJ2-7; maybe TRBD2 (5 bases). Sequencing input: CD8+ T cells from PBMCs. The receptor comes from a human donor in good health. The CDR3, as DNA: TGTGCCAGCAGCTTAGGCCCCGGACTCCAAGGCGCCCTGGAGCAGTACTTC. Its translation: CASSLGPGLQGALEQYF.